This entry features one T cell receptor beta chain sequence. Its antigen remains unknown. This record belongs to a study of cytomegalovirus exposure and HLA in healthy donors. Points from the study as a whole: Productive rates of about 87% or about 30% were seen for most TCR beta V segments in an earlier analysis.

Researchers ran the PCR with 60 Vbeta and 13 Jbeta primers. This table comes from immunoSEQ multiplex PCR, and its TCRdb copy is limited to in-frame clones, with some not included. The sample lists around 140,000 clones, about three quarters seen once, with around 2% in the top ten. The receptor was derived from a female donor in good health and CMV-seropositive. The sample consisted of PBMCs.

The CDR3 is CASSYGTGAPDTQYF. The CDR3 bases are TGTGCCAGCAGCTATGGGACAGGGGCCCCAGATACGCAGTATTTT. This rearrangement joins TRBV7-2 to TRBJ2-3; TRBD1 matches at 10 bases. Germline V gene lookup returns CDR1 SGHTA and CDR2 FQGNSA. The V segment lost 4 bases and the J segment 4 bases; nucleotides outside the gene matches: 5. The CDR3 loop spans 15 amino acids.